This T cell receptor beta chain derives from a study of beta chain features in type 1 diabetes. Regarding the study as a whole: Shorter TCRB CDR3s, moderately but significantly so, marked every one of the four CD4+ subsets in Type 1 diabetes patients. In type 1 diabetes patients, VDJ junctions had fewer insertions; deletions at these junctions were more frequent.

This clone was seen more than once but under ten times. What it recognizes is unknown. The identical CDR3 is also encoded by other nucleotide sequences in the sample. The authors reverse transcribed all of the isolated RNA, so sequencing captured expressed TCRB transcripts. Sequencing used immunoSEQ multiplex PCR; TCRdb keeps in-frame clones, though not all of them. The sample includes about 650,000 clones, 12% seen only once; the top ten take more than 0.1%. From germline, CDR1 is SGHTA and CDR2 FQGNSA. Trimming removed 5 bases from V and 2 bases from J, with 5 bases in between. This CDR3 contains 12 residues.

The V call is TRBV7-2, the J call TRBJ2-3; D unresolved. The sample taken for sequencing was naive CD4+ T cells from blood. This TCR was sampled from a man aged 25 to 40 with type 1 diabetes. The CDR3 DNA follows: TGTGCCAGCAGCGGGTACACAGATACGCAGTATTTT. Translation: CASSGYTDTQYF.